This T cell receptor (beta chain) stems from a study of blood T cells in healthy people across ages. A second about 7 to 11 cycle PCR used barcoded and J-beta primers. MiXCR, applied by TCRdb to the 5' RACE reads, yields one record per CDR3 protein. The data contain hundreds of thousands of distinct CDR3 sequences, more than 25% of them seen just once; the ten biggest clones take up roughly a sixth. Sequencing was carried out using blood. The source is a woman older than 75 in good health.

CDR3 residues: CASAYNFRGEGEKLFF. CDR3 nucleotide sequence: TGTGCCAGCGCATACAATTTTCGGGGGGAGGGTGAAAAACTGTTTTTT. The chain employs TRBV4-2 and TRBJ1-4; a weak D match, TRBD1 (5 bases). V was pared by 8 bases and J by 7 bases, with 23 bases between. The germline V gene has CDR1 LGHNA and CDR2 YNFKEQ. This CDR3 region has 16 residues.